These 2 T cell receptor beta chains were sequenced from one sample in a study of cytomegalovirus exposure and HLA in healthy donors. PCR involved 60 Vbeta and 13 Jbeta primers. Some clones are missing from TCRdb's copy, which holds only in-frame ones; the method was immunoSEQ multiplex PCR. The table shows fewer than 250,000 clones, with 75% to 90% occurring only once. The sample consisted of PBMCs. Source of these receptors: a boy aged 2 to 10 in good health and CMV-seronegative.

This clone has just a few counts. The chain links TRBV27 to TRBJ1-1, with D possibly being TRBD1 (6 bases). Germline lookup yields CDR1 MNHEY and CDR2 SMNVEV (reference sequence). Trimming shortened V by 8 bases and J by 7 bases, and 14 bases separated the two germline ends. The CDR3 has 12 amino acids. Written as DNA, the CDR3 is TGTGCCAGCCGCCCGGGGGGCGGTGAAGCTTTCTTT. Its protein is CASRPGGGEAFF.

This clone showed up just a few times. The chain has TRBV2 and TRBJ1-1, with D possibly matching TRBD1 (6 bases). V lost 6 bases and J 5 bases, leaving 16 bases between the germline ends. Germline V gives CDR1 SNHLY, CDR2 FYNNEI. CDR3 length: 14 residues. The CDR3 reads CASRDPTGLTEAFF. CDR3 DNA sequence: TGTGCCAGCAGGGACCCCACAGGGCTGACTGAAGCTTTCTTT.